The 9 T cell receptor beta chains below were found in one sample sequenced in a study of blood T cell repertoires in COVID-19. The repertoire was sequenced with immunoSEQ multiplex PCR; TCRdb's copy has only in-frame clones and lacks some. Here the sample spans approximately 70,000 clones, 70% to 90% being singletons. Sequenced material: peripheral blood. Every receptor here comes from an older woman with acute or convalescent COVID-19.

The chain is built from TRBV28 and TRBJ1-5; D not resolved. Trimming left V 5 bases short and J 12 bases short, with 11 bases between. Per the germline V gene, CDR1 is MDHEN and CDR2 is SYDVKM. CDR3 size: 11 residues. CDR3 sequence reads: CASSERWVQHF. CDR3 bases: TGTGCCAGCAGTGAGCGATGGGTCCAGCATTTT.

This clone has a single count. V usage is TRBV5-1 and J usage is TRBJ1-1; D gene ambiguous. Germline V lookup: CDR1 SGHRS, CDR2 YFSETQ. V lost 4 bases, J lost 1 base, and 17 bases lay in between. This CDR3 contains 16 residues. In DNA form, the CDR3 reads TGCGCCAGCAGCCCTAGACTGCCCCCGGGGAACACTGAAGCTTTCTTT. The encoded protein is CASSPRLPPGNTEAFF.

CDR3 loop: CASTRRGGDQPQHF. CDR3 DNA sequence: TGTGCCAGTACCCGACGGGGGGGGGATCAGCCCCAGCATTTT. The chain combines TRBV19 with TRBJ1-5, with a weak D call TRBD1 (5 bases). The V end was cut by 7 bases, the J end by 5 bases, with 15 bases between. The CDR3 consists of 14 residues. Germline V gives CDR1 LNHDA, CDR2 SQIVND (reference sequence).

J is TRBJ2-5 and V is TRBV4-1; TRBD2 might be the D (5 bases). The CDR3 contains 13 residues. V was shortened by 5 bases and J by 5 bases, with 12 bases between the two germline ends. Germline CDR1 is MGHRA and CDR2 is YSYEKL. CDR3 region: CASSASPGETQYF. CDR3 in DNA: TGCGCCAGCAGCGCTTCACCGGGGGAGACCCAGTACTTC.

The V and J genes are TRBV6-1 and TRBJ1-1, with D possibly TRBD1 on 5 matching bases. The ends were cut back, 4 bases at V and 3 bases at J, with 21 bases in the middle. Germline V CDR1 and CDR2: MNHNS, SASEGT. The CDR3 totals 17 residues. The CDR3 sequence is CASSGAMVSAGDTEAFF. The CDR3 region has the DNA TGTGCCAGCAGTGGCGCTATGGTGTCCGCGGGGGACACTGAAGCTTTCTTT.

As concerns this clone: The same CDR3 is also encoded by other DNA sequences in this sample. V usage is TRBV30 and J usage is TRBJ1-6; TRBD1 aligns across 9 bases. With V trimmed by 2 bases and J by 7 bases, 6 bases remained unmatched. The CDR3 covers 15 residues. Germline CDR1 GTSNPN, CDR2 SVGIG (reference sequence). CDR3 nucleotide sequence: TGTGCCTGGAGTCCGGGACAGGGAGGCAATTCACCCCTCCACTTT. Its protein is CAWSPGQGGNSPLHF.

V usage is TRBV7-9 and J usage is TRBJ2-4, with D tentatively TRBD2 (6 bases). Trimming took 5 bases from V and 0 from J, leaving 14 bases between them. The germline CDR1 and CDR2 sequences are SEHNR and FQNEAQ (reference sequence). CDR3 size: 16 residues. The CDR3, as DNA: TGTGCCAGCAGCCACCCGACCGGGGGAGCCAAAAACATTCAGTACTTC. Amino acid sequence: CASSHPTGGAKNIQYF.

V is TRBV15 and J is TRBJ2-6; D is perhaps TRBD1 (5 bases). V lost 2 bases and J 0 bases, leaving 17 bases between the germline ends. The CDR3 loop spans 19 amino acids. In germline, CDR1 is LNHNV, CDR2 YYDKDF (reference sequence). The CDR3 nucleotides are TGTGCCACCAGCAGATCCAAGACAGCCGCTTTCTCTGGGGCCAACGTCCTGACTTTC. It is translated as CATSRSKTAAFSGANVLTF. Looking up the rest from reference TRBV15 and TRBJ2-6 gives the full variable domain: DAMVIQNPRYQVTQFGKPVTLSCSQTLNHNVMYWYQQKSSQAPKLLFHYYDKDFNNEADTPDNFQSRRPNTSFCFLDIRSPGLGDTAMYLCATSRSKTAAFSGANVLTFGAGSRLTVL.

This clone was picked up a small number of times. This sequence joins TRBV3-1 (or the pseudogene TRBV3-2) and TRBJ2-1, with TRBD1 matching over 9 bases. The CDR3 loop spans 18 amino acids. Per the germline V gene, CDR1 is LGHDT and CDR2 is YNNKEL (reference sequence). V was clipped by 5 bases and J by 1 base; unmatched bases: 12. Here the CDR3 DNA reads TGTGCCAGCAGCGTCCGGGACAGGGCCCTGGGGTCCTACAATGAGCAGTTCTTC. It codes for CASSVRDRALGSYNEQFF.